This T cell receptor beta chain stems from a study of blood T cells in healthy people across ages. Combining a sample-barcoded 5' primer with a J-beta primer mix, a second PCR ran for 7 to 11 cycles. A single record per CDR3 protein comes from TCRdb applying MiXCR to the 5' RACE reads. The sample records roughly 800,000 distinct CDR3 sequences, 20% to 30% being singletons. These same records also appear under a second study, on T cells of mothers and their children.

Sequenced sample: blood. The receptor was isolated from a boy younger than 18 in good health.

The CDR3 sequence is CASSVDGITDTQYF. CDR3 nucleotide sequence: TGTGCCAGCAGCGTGGACGGGATCACAGATACGCAGTATTTT. The V gene is TRBV9, the J gene TRBJ2-3, with D tentatively TRBD2 (5 bases). The CDR3 covers 14 residues. Trimming cost V 2 bases and J 2 bases, with 9 bases left between them. In germline, CDR1 is SGDLS, CDR2 YYNGEE.